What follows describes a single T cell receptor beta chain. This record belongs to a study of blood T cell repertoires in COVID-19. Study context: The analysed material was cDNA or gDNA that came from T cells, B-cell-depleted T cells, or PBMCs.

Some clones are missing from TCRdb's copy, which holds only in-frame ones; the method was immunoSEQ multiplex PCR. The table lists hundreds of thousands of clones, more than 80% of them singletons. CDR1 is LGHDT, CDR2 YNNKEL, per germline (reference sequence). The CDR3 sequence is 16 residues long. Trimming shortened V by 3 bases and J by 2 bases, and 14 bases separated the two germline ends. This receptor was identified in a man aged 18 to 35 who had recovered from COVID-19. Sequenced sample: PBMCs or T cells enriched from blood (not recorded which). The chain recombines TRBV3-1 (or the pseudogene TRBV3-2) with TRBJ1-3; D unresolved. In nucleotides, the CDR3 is TGTGCCAGCAGCCAGGCAAGGACTGGGACTGGAAACACCATATATTTT. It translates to CASSQARTGTGNTIYF.